Sequencing of this TCR beta chain was carried out in a study of blood T cell repertoires in COVID-19 (dated by TCRdb to the early 2020s). General notes on the study: Samples from collaborators originated in the United States, Italy and Spain and spanned both the acute and convalescent phases of COVID-19. Subjects who had been exposed to COVID-19, were actively infected with it, or had recovered from it provided the deeply sampled blood TCRbeta repertoires that made up the dataset. The repertoires were released in a freely available public database meant as a resource for research on the immune response to SARS-CoV-2. Nearly every sample came with metadata listing a de-identified subject ID, COVID-19 status, age in years and sex. Where HLA class I and class II types were available, the types were taken from metadata supplied by the sample provider, not from assay-based typing. The material from the prospective study consisted of cDNA or gDNA derived from T cells, B-cell-depleted T cells, or PBMCs. The samples were drawn from two sources: the first 160 participants of the ongoing ImmuneRACE study, and 1,000 to 1,500 subjects contributed by 6 global collaborators. The paper's findings and limits, for the study overall: How much clinical and demographic metadata was included differed by source and by participant, and the metadata was provided uncurated.

Whole blood was collected in K2EDTA tubes by collaborating institutions according to the institutions' own protocols. For TCRbeta analysis, collaborator samples were shipped as frozen whole blood, as isolated PBMCs, or as DNA extracted from either sample type. TCRbeta CDR3 regions were amplified from genomic DNA by means of the immunoSEQ Assay, a bias-controlled multiplex PCR. The authors' analysis ran thus. The number of nucleated cells in each sample was estimated from the amplification of reference gene primers within the assay. To quantify the absolute abundance of each unique TCRbeta CDR3 rearrangement, sequence reads were collapsed and filtered. For each sample, productive Simpson clonality was calculated by taking the square root of Simpson's diversity index across productive rearrangements. TCRdb took this table from immuneACCESS and kept in-frame rearrangements with V and J called. Such tables lack part of the clones; where checked against another copy, unresolved V genes explain under half of the gap, and the rest is unexplained. V, J and clone size derive from that table, while D and trimming were established from the DNA sequence. This sample lists 300,000 to 350,000 clones; roughly 87% were detected once. About 2% of the sample comes from the top ten.

The CDR3 measures 15 amino acids from cysteine to phenylalanine. Kept here is only the CDR3 DNA, which spans 45 bases and is read in frame from base 1. V sheds 3 bases and J sheds 1 base, leaving 11 bases between their ends. As encoded in the germline V gene, CDR1 is KGHSH while CDR2 is LQKENI. About this clone itself: Its recognized antigen is unknown. Base-call qualities are not available, and no considerably larger clone is one nucleotide away.

This sequence uses TRBV18 and TRBJ2-3; a confident D gene designation cannot be given. The sequenced material came from peripheral blood. This receptor was identified in a man aged 18 to 29 with active or convalescent COVID-19. In nucleotides, the sequence is TGTGCCAGCTCACCCGACGACTCGGGCACAGATACGCAGTATTTT. Its protein product is CASSPDDSGTDTQYF.